The 30 T cell receptor beta chains in this list originate from one sample, sequenced in a study of neurological immune-mediated disorders. TCRdb re-called the 5' RACE reads through MiXCR, storing one row per CDR3 protein. The data contain about 74,000 distinct CDR3 sequences, roughly 5.6% of them singletons. The specimen sequenced was PBMCs. These receptors were taken from a man younger than 30 with multiple sclerosis.

This clonotype was found many times. CDR3 protein: CASSWSGAPYEQYF. CDR3 bases: TGTGCCAGCAGTTGGAGCGGGGCACCCTACGAGCAGTACTTC. The chain couples TRBV7-9 to TRBJ2-7; 7 positions agree with TRBD2. CDR3 size: 14 residues. V dropped 6 bases and J dropped 2; count of bases not matched to a gene: 7. Looked up from germline, CDR1 is SEHNR and CDR2 is FQNEAQ (reference sequence). The full variable domain, with the rest looked up from reference TRBV7-9 and TRBJ2-7, is DTGVSQNPRHKITKRGQNVTFRCDPISEHNRLYWYRQTLGQGPEFLTYFQNEAQLEKSRLLSDRFSAERPKGSFSTLEIQRTEQGDSAMYLCASSWSGAPYEQYFGPGTRLTVT.

This clonotype was seen at least ten times. The chain carries TRBV5-1 and TRBJ1-2; a possible D gene is TRBD1 (5 bases). V lost 7 bases, J lost 6 bases, and 16 bases lay in between. The CDR3 length is 13 residues. CDR1 is SGHRS and CDR2 is YFSETQ in the germline V gene. The CDR3 sequence: CASGSQGGDGYTF. The CDR3 region has the DNA TGCGCCAGCGGATCCCAGGGTGGCGATGGCTACACCTTC.

At least ten counts were recorded for this clonotype. The chain recombines TRBV20-1 with TRBJ2-1, with D possibly TRBD1 on 5 matching bases. The CDR3 contains 12 residues. Germline loops: CDR1 DFQATT, CDR2 SNEGSKA (reference sequence). V lost 1 base, J lost 10 bases, and 11 bases lay in between. DNA for the CDR3: TGCAGTGCTAGAGTAGGGGTCGACGAGCAGTTCTTC. This gives the protein CSARVGVDEQFF.

There are many counts of this clonotype. The chain carries TRBV12-3 or TRBV12-4 and TRBJ1-2; D is uncertain. The CDR3 extends over 12 amino acids. V was clipped by 1 base and J by 8 bases, with 8 bases between them. The CDR3 DNA sequence: TGTGCCAGCAGTTTAGTCCGCAACGGCTACACCTTC. It is translated as CASSLVRNGYTF.

This clonotype has at least ten counts. The V call is TRBV5-1, the J call TRBJ2-3; 11 bases match TRBD2. The CDR3 loop spans 16 amino acids. CDR1 and CDR2 from the germline V gene are SGHRS and YFSETQ. J lost 1 base, V lost 1 base, and 2 bases had no gene match. CDR3 coding DNA: TGCGCCAGCAGCTTGAGGACTAGCGGGCGCACAGATACGCAGTATTTT. Amino acids: CASSLRTSGRTDTQYF. The full variable domain, completed using reference TRBV5-1 and TRBJ2-3, is KAGVTQTPRYLIKTRGQQVTLSCSPISGHRSVSWYQQTPGQGLQFLFEYFSETQRNKGNFPGRFSGRQFSNSRSEMNVSTLELGDSALYLCASSLRTSGRTDTQYFGPGTRLTVL.

This clonotype occurred many times. The chain joins TRBV7-8 to TRBJ2-3, with TRBD1 identical over 9 bases. This CDR3 region has 15 residues. Germline V gene data show CDR1 as SGHVS and CDR2 as FQNEAQ. The junction had 6 bases not matched to a gene; V was cut back by 6 bases and J by 2 bases. This CDR3 is CASRSGTGSTDTQYF. DNA for the CDR3: TGTGCCAGCAGGTCCGGGACAGGGTCCACAGATACGCAGTATTTT.

This clonotype has ten or more counts. This chain connects TRBV7-8 to TRBJ2-1; 9 bases agree with TRBD2. The CDR3 runs to 18 residues. After removal of 2 bases from V and 0 bases from J, the junction contained 8 bases not matched to a gene. Looked up from germline, CDR1 is SGHVS and CDR2 is FQNEAQ. CDR3: CASSLRGLAGLSYNEQFF. The DNA for the CDR3 is TGTGCCAGCAGCTTAAGGGGCCTAGCGGGGCTCTCCTACAATGAGCAGTTCTTC. The full variable domain, rest sourced from reference TRBV7-8 and TRBJ2-1, is GAGVSQSPRYKVAKRGQDVALRCDPISGHVSLFWYQQALGQGPEFLTYFQNEAQLDKSGLPSDRFFAERPEGSVSTLKIQRTQQEDSAVYLCASSLRGLAGLSYNEQFFGPGTRLTVL.

In this sample, this clonotype turned up many times. This chain uses TRBV5-1 with TRBJ2-7, with D perhaps TRBD2 (5 bases). Trimming took 4 bases from V and 0 from J, leaving 11 bases between them. CDR1 and CDR2 from the germline V gene are SGHRS and YFSETQ. This CDR3 is built from 14 residues. For the CDR3, the DNA is TGCGCCAGCAGCGATCCGGGGAGCTCCTACGAGCAGTACTTC. Protein: CASSDPGSSYEQYF.

This clonotype was observed at least ten times. The J gene is TRBJ2-3, the V gene TRBV25-1, with 9 bases matching TRBD2. This CDR3 is built from 15 residues. V was clipped by 4 bases and J by 2 bases; unmatched bases: 4. Germline V gene lookup returns CDR1 MGHDK and CDR2 SYGVNS. The CDR3 coding sequence is TGTGCCAGCAGTGCGTCTAGCGGGGTCACAGATACGCAGTATTTT. It encodes CASSASSGVTDTQYF.

This clonotype was counted many times. The J gene is TRBJ1-2, the V gene TRBV25-1, with D perhaps matching TRBD1 (6 bases). Deletions cut 4 bases from V and 7 bases from J, with 16 bases between. CDR1 is MGHDK and CDR2 is SYGVNS in the germline V gene. The CDR3 is made up of 14 amino acids. The CDR3 nucleotides are TGTGCCAGCAGTGTCGACAGGACACCTGGTGGCTACACCTTC. It codes for CASSVDRTPGGYTF.

This clonotype came up many times. This sequence joins TRBV2 and TRBJ2-1, with 9 nucleotides matching TRBD2. This CDR3 contains 15 residues. Germline lookup yields CDR1 SNHLY and CDR2 FYNNEI. J lost 1 base, V lost 5 bases, and 3 bases had no gene match. In nucleotides, the CDR3 is TGTGCCAGCAGTAGGCTAGCGGGGTCCTACAATGAGCAGTTCTTC. Protein product: CASSRLAGSYNEQFF.

In this sample, this clonotype turned up many times. One base away lies a much larger clone, so this may be a sequencing read error. This chain connects TRBV20-1 to TRBJ2-4; D is undetermined. In germline, CDR1 is DFQATT, CDR2 SNEGSKA (reference sequence). The CDR3 sequence is 13 residues long. DNA of the CDR3: TGCAGTGCTCAGCCATGGGAAGAAAAAATTCAGTACTTC. Amino acid sequence: CSAQPWEEKIQYF.

This clonotype was detected many times. The CDR3 sequence is CASRGEGPITEAFF. The CDR3 region has the DNA TGCGCCAGCAGAGGAGAGGGTCCCATCACTGAAGCTTTCTTT. The chain links TRBV5-1 to TRBJ1-1; D gene ambiguous. V lost 5 bases to trimming and J lost 4 bases, with 15 bases between them. CDR1 is SGHRS and CDR2 is YFSETQ in the germline V gene. This CDR3 region has 14 residues.

This clonotype was found many times. This rearrangement joins TRBV20-1 to TRBJ2-5, with a possible D match to TRBD2 (5 bases). Germline CDR1 is DFQATT and CDR2 is SNEGSKA (reference sequence). The CDR3 has 14 residues. Trimming removed 1 base from V and 4 bases from J, with 13 bases in between. This CDR3 is CSARGAVSPETQYF. The CDR3 coding sequence is TGCAGTGCTAGAGGAGCGGTTTCTCCAGAGACCCAGTACTTC.

This clonotype was seen ten or more times. The chain couples TRBV20-1 to TRBJ2-7, with D possibly being TRBD2 (6 bases). The germline V and J ends were trimmed by 7 bases and 6 bases, with 19 bases remaining between them. Per germline, CDR1 DFQATT and CDR2 SNEGSKA (reference sequence). This CDR3 has 13 amino acids. For the CDR3, the DNA is TGCAGTGGTCTCGGGACTGTTTTCCCCGAGCAGTACTTC. Translation: CSGLGTVFPEQYF.

This clonotype has ten or more counts. This chain links TRBV12-3 or TRBV12-4 with TRBJ2-3; possibly TRBD2 for D (5 bases). CDR3 length: 16 amino acids. Trimming took 0 bases from V and 3 from J, leaving 13 bases between them. The CDR3 protein is CASSLASGGKTDTQYF. CDR3 sequence (DNA): TGTGCCAGCAGTTTAGCGAGCGGAGGAAAAACAGATACGCAGTATTTT.

Ten or more counts support this clonotype. The chain employs TRBV14 and TRBJ2-5; no clear D. V lost 3 bases, J lost 2 bases, and 1 base lay in between. Germline lookup yields CDR1 SGHDN and CDR2 FVKESK. CDR3 length: 11 amino acids. CDR3 loop: CASSQQETQYF. The CDR3 DNA reads TGTGCCAGCAGCCAGCAAGAGACCCAGTACTTC.

At least ten counts were recorded for this clonotype. The chain carries TRBV6-2 or TRBV6-3 and TRBJ1-2; 7 nucleotides match TRBD1. V trimming: 6 bases; J trimming: 6 bases; junction bases outside the gene matches: 7. This CDR3 has 13 residues. Germline loops: CDR1 MNHEY, CDR2 SVGEGT. Written as DNA, the CDR3 is TGTGCCAGCAGCTTAACAGGGGTGGATGGCTACACCTTC. Encoded protein: CASSLTGVDGYTF.

A remark on this clonotype: A read error may be the cause here, since a much bigger clone is one base away. This rearrangement joins TRBV7-2 to TRBJ2-7, with D uncertain. The CDR3 is 13 residues long. Trimming removed 5 bases from V and 1 base from J, with 9 bases in between. Germline V gene data show CDR1 as SGHTA and CDR2 as FQGNSA. The DNA for the CDR3 is TGTGCCAGCAGCGCGGAAACTTCCTACGAGCAGTACTTC. It yields the protein CASSAETSYEQYF.

The rearrangement links TRBV20-1 to TRBJ2-7; D may match TRBD1 or TRBD2 (5 bases each). Per the germline V gene, CDR1 is DFQATT and CDR2 is SNEGSKA (reference sequence). The CDR3 consists of 14 residues. V lost 5 bases, J lost 6 bases, and 20 bases lay in between. The CDR3 here is CSAPTTGARREQYF. The CDR3 nucleotides are TGCAGTGCTCCTACTACCGGGGCGAGACGCGAGCAGTACTTC.

This clonotype has at least ten counts. This chain connects TRBV29-1 to TRBJ1-1; no clear D gene. Germline CDR1 SQVTM, CDR2 ANQGSEA. This CDR3 is 14 amino acids long. The CDR3 is CSGRRDVMNTEAFF. For the CDR3, the DNA is TGCAGTGGCAGGAGAGACGTCATGAACACTGAAGCTTTCTTT.

This clonotype was detected ten times or more. The chain recombines TRBV4-3 with TRBJ2-7; TRBD2 matches at 10 bases. This CDR3 is built from 15 residues. Germline CDR1 LGHNA, CDR2 YSLEER. V trimming: 0 bases; J trimming: 2 bases; junction bases outside the gene matches: 1. CDR3 in DNA: TGCGCCAGCAGCCAAGAGAGCGGGAGGGCCTACGAGCAGTACTTC. This translates into CASSQESGRAYEQYF.

This clonotype appeared many times. CDR3 in amino acids: CASSAGAVAGELFF. In DNA, the CDR3 is TGTGCCAGCAGCGCAGGGGCGGTGGCCGGGGAGCTGTTTTTT. This rearrangement joins TRBV7-2 to TRBJ2-2; tentative D call: TRBD1 (6 bases). The CDR3 loop spans 14 amino acids. CDR1 SGHTA and CDR2 FQGNSA come from the germline V gene. Between the trimmed V and J ends, which lost 5 bases and 6 bases, there was a span of 13 bases.

This clonotype was seen ten or more times. The chain couples TRBV7-9 to TRBJ2-7, with a tentative D call TRBD2 (5 bases). V lost 1 base and J lost 7, with 17 bases in between. The CDR3 has 15 amino acids. Germline V gene data show CDR1 as SEHNR and CDR2 as FQNEAQ (reference sequence). CDR3 loop: CASSLVLRANKEQYF. The CDR3 DNA sequence: TGTGCCAGCAGCTTAGTATTGCGGGCCAACAAAGAGCAGTACTTC.

This chain uses TRBV20-1 with TRBJ2-1; 8 nucleotides agree with TRBD2. Germline CDR1 reads DFQATT; CDR2 reads SNEGSKA (reference sequence). V lost 3 bases, J lost 7 bases, and 8 bases stayed unmatched. The CDR3 sequence is 14 residues long. Here the CDR3 DNA reads TGCAGTGCTAGCGGGACTAGAGGGGGGAATGAGCAGTTCTTC. This encodes CSASGTRGGNEQFF.

This clonotype was recorded many times. The rearrangement links TRBV27 to TRBJ2-1; 7 bases are shared with TRBD1. The V gene end was trimmed by 2 bases and the J gene end by 9 bases; junction bases not matched to a gene: 7. The CDR3 consists of 14 residues. CDR1 is MNHEY and CDR2 is SMNVEV in the germline V gene (reference sequence). The CDR3 DNA is TGTGCCAGCAGTTTACGCCCTGGACAGGCTGAGCAGTTCTTC. Protein product: CASSLRPGQAEQFF.

Note on this clonotype: At one end the junction does not follow the germline gene, possibly because of a read error. The chain recombines TRBV7-6 with TRBJ2-6, with D perhaps TRBD2 (6 bases). From germline, CDR1 is SGHVS and CDR2 FNYEAQ. This CDR3 has 16 residues. The CDR3 region is CASSLAQGGGAKVLTF. In DNA form, the CDR3 reads TGTGCCAGCAGCTTAGCGCAGGGAGGTGGGGCCAAAGTCCTGACTTTC. Looking up the rest from reference TRBV7-6 and TRBJ2-6 gives the full variable domain: GAGVSQSPRYKVTKRGQDVALRCDPISGHVSLYWYRQALGQGPEFLTYFNYEAQQDKSGLPNDRFSAERPEGSISTLTIQRTEQRDSAMYRCASSLAQGGGAKVLTFGAGSRLTVL.

This clonotype was detected ten times or more. The chain recombines TRBV29-1 with TRBJ1-1; TRBD1 might be the D (6 bases). V dropped 4 bases and J dropped 0 bases, with 12 bases sitting between them. Germline V CDR1 and CDR2: SQVTM, ANQGSEA. The CDR3 loop spans 14 amino acids. CDR3 nucleotides: TGCAGCGTTGCTCCCGGGGGCATGAACACTGAAGCTTTCTTT. The encoded protein is CSVAPGGMNTEAFF.

This clonotype was recorded at least ten times. The V gene is TRBV20-1, the J gene TRBJ2-2, with unresolved D. V gave up 5 bases and J gave up 4 bases, with 5 bases separating them. The CDR3 has 11 amino acids. The germline gives CDR1 DFQATT, CDR2 SNEGSKA (reference sequence). The CDR3 DNA reads TGCAGTGCTGGTACCACCGGGGAGCTGTTTTTT. Translation: CSAGTTGELFF.

This clonotype showed up many times. The chain is built from TRBV20-1 and TRBJ2-5; 8 positions agree with TRBD1. J was trimmed by 2 bases and V by 5 bases; bases with no gene match: 13. The CDR3 totals 16 residues. Germline CDR1 is DFQATT and CDR2 is SNEGSKA (reference sequence). The CDR3 sequence is CSAPGRGQGRQETQYF. The CDR3 DNA is TGCAGTGCTCCTGGGCGCGGACAGGGTAGGCAAGAGACCCAGTACTTC.